This section outlines one TCR beta chain sequence together with its context. Its antigen remains unidentified. This sample stems from a study of T cells in Graves' hyperthyroidism and ophthalmopathy. Based on clinical symptoms, serum thyroxine and TRAb, thyroid ultrasound and orbital computed tomography, diagnoses were reached. Looked up from germline, CDR1 is WSHSY and CDR2 is SAAADI. V shed 6 bases and J shed 7 bases, with 9 bases lying between them. There are 11 residues in the CDR3. Study results and caveats: Ophthalmopathy was predicted by the model a median of roughly 6.6 months ahead of onset.

The CDR3 regions of TCR beta were amplified from RNA transcripts. With the HTBI primer set, the TCR CDR3 went through a first round of RT-PCR. A single record per CDR3 protein comes from TCRdb applying MiXCR to the multiplex PCR reads. The sample lists roughly 500,000 distinct CDR3 sequences, around 45% seen once, with around 20% in the top ten. Sequencing input: peripheral blood or thyroid tissue (not recorded which). The rearrangement uses TRBV10-2 and TRBJ1-1; D is unresolved. This TCR derives from an adult woman with Graves' disease, either hyperthyroidism or ophthalmopathy (not recorded which). This CDR3 is CASRGQIEAFF. CDR3 DNA sequence: TGCGCCAGCAGAGGGCAGATTGAAGCTTTCTTT.